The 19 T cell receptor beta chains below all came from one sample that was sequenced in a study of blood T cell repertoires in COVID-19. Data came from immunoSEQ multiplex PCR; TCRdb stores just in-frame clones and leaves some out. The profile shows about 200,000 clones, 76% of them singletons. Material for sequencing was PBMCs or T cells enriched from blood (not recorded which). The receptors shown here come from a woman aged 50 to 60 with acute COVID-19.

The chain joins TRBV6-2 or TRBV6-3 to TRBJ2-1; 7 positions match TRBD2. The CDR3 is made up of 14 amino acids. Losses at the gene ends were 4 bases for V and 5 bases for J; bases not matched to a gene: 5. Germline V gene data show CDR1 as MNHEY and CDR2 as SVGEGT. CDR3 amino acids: CASSLQRGNNEQFF. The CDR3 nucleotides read TGTGCCAGCAGTTTACAGCGGGGCAACAATGAGCAGTTCTTC.

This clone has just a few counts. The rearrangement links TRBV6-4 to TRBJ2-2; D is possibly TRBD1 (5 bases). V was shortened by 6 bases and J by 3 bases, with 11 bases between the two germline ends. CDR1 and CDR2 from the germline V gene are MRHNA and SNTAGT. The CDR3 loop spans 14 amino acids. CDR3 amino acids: CASSGQSDTGELFF. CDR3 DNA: TGTGCCAGCAGCGGACAATCCGACACCGGGGAGCTGTTTTTT.

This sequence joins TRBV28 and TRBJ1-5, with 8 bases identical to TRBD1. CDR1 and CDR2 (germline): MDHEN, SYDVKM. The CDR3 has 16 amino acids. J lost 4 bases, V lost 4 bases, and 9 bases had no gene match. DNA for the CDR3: TGTGCCAGCAGTTCACCCGGGACAGGCCCTAATCAGCCCCAGCATTTT. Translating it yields CASSSPGTGPNQPQHF.

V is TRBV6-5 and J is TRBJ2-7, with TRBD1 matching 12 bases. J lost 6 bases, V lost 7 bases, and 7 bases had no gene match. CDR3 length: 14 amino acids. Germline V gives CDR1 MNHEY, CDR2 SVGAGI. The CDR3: CASMGTGGIGEQYV. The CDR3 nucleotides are TGTGCCAGCATGGGGACAGGGGGCATAGGCGAGCAGTACGTC.

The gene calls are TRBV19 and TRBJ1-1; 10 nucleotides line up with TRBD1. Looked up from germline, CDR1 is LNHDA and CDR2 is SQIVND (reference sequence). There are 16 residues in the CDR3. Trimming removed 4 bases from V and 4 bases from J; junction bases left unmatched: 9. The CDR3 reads CASSTPPGQGSTEAFF. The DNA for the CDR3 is TGTGCCAGTAGTACACCACCGGGACAGGGGTCCACTGAAGCTTTCTTT.

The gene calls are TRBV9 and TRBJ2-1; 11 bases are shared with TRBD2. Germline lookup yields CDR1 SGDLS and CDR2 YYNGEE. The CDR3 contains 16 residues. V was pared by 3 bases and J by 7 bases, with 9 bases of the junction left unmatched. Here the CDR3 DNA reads TGTGCCAGCAGCGCGACTAGCGGGGCCTTCCAGAATGAGCAGTTCTTC. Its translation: CASSATSGAFQNEQFF. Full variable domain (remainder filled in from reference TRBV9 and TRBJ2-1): DSGVTQTPKHLITATGQRVTLRCSPRSGDLSVYWYQQSLDQGLQFLIQYYNGEERAKGNILERFSAQQFPDLHSELNLSSLELGDSALYFCASSATSGAFQNEQFFGPGTRLTVL.

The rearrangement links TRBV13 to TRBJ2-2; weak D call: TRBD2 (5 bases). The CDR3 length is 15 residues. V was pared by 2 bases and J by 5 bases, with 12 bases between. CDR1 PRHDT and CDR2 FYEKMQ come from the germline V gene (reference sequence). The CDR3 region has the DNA TGTGCCAGCAGCTTACGGGGATTAGGGACCGGGGAGCTGTTTTTT. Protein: CASSLRGLGTGELFF.

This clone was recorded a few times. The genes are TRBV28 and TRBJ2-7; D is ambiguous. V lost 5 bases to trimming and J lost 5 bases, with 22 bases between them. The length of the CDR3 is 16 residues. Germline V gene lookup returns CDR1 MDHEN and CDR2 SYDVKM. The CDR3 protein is CASSPSGYPRVHEQYV. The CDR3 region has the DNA TGTGCCAGCAGTCCCTCGGGTTACCCTAGAGTCCACGAGCAGTACGTC.

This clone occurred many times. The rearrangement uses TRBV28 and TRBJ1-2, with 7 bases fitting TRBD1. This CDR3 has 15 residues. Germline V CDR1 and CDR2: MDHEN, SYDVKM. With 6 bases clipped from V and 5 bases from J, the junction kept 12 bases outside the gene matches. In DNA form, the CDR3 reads TGTGCCAGCAGCTCGGGACAGCTAACTCTGTATGGCTACACCTTC. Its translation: CASSSGQLTLYGYTF.

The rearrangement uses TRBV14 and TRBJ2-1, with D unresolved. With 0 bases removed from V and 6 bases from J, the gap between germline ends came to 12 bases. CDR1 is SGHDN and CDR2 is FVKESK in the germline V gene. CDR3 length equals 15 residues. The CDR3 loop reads CASSQDTGSVNEQFF. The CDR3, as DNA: TGTGCCAGCAGCCAAGATACCGGGTCGGTCAATGAGCAGTTCTTC.

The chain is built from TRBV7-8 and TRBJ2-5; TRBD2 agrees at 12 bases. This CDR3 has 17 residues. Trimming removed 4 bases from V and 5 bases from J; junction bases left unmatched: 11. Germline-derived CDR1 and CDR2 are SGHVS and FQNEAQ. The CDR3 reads CASSYAASGGAGETQYF. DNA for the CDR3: TGTGCCAGCAGCTATGCGGCTAGCGGGGGGGCGGGGGAGACCCAGTACTTC. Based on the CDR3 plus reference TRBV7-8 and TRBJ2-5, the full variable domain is GAGVSQSPRYKVAKRGQDVALRCDPISGHVSLFWYQQALGQGPEFLTYFQNEAQLDKSGLPSDRFFAERPEGSVSTLKIQRTQQEDSAVYLCASSYAASGGAGETQYFGPGTRLLVL.

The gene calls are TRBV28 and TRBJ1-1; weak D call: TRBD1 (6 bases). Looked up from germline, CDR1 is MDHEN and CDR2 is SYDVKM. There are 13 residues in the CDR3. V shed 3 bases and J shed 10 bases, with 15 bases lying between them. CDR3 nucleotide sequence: TGTGCCAGCAGTTTTCCACAGGGCCGGGGAGCTTTCTTT. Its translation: CASSFPQGRGAFF. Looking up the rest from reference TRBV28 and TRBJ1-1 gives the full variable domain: DVKVTQSSRYLVKRTGEKVFLECVQDMDHENMFWYRQDPGLGLRLIYFSYDVKMKEKGDIPEGYSVSREKKERFSLILESASTNQTSMYLCASSFPQGRGAFFGQGTRLTVV.

The CDR3 loop is CASSFDFYMNTEAFF. CDR3 nucleotide sequence: TGCGCCAGCAGCTTTGACTTCTACATGAACACTGAAGCTTTCTTT. This chain links TRBV5-1 with TRBJ1-1; D call uncertain. There are 15 residues in the CDR3. Between the trimmed V and J ends, which lost 2 bases and 0 bases, there was a span of 11 bases. CDR1 and CDR2 (germline): SGHRS, YFSETQ.

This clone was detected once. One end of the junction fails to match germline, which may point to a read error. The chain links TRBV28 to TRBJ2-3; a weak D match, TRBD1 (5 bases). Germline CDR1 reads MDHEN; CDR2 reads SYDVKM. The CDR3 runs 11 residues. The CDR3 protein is CASSFNRLPLF. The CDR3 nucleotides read TGTGCCAGCAGTTTCAACAGGTTGCCCCTTTTT.

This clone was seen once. CDR3 protein: CASTPKVGGAEAFF. The CDR3 DNA sequence: TGTGCCAGCACCCCTAAGGTGGGGGGAGCTGAAGCTTTCTTT. The genes are TRBV7-9 and TRBJ1-1, with a weak D call TRBD1 (5 bases). Trimming stripped 7 bases from V and 6 bases from J, with 18 bases between. The germline CDR1 and CDR2 sequences are SEHNR and FQNEAQ (reference sequence). CDR3 length: 14 residues.

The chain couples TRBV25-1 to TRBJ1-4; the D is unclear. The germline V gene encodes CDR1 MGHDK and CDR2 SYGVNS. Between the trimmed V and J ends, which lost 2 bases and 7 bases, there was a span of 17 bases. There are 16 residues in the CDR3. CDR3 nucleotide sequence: TGTGCCAGCAGTGAAAGCGGAGCCACGCGGGGTGAAAAACTGTTTTTT. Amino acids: CASSESGATRGEKLFF.

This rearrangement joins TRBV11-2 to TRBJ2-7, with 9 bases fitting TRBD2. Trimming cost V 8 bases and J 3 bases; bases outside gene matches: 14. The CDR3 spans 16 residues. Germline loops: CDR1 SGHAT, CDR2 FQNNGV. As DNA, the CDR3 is TGTGCCAGCCCCGGTCCAAGCGGGGGGCCATACTACGAGCAGTACGTC. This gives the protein CASPGPSGGPYYEQYV.

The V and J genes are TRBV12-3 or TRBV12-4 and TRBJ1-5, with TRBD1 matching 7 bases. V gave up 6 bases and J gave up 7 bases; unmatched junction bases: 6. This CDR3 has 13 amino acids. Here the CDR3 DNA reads TGTGCCAGCAGATCGACAGGGATGCAGCCCCAGCATTTT. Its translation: CASRSTGMQPQHF.

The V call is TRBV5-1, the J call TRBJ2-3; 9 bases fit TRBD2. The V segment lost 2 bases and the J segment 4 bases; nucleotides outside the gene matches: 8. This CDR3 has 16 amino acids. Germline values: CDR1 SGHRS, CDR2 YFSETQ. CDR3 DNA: TGCGCCAGCAGCTTCAGCGGGGGGCCATCGGCAGATACGCAGTATTTT. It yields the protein CASSFSGGPSADTQYF.